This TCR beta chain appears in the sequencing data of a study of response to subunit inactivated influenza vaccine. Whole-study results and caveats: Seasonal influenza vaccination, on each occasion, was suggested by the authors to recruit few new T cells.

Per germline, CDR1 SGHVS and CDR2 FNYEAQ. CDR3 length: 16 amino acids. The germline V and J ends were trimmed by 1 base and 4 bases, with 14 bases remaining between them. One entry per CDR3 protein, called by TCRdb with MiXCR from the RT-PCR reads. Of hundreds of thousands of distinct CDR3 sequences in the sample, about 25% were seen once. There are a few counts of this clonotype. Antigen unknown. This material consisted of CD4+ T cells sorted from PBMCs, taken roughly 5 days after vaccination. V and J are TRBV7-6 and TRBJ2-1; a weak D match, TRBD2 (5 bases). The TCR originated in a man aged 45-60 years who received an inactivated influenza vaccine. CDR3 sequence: CASSLGPQRIYNEQFF. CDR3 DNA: TGTGCCAGCAGCTTAGGACCCCAGCGGATATACAATGAGCAGTTCTTC.